This TCR beta chain came from a study of OX40 agonist ivuxolimab in advanced cancers. About the research overall: Ivuxolimab, an agonist antibody against OX40 (CD134), was given to patients. Two patients with cutaneous melanoma and one with hepatocellular carcinoma, three in total, showed partial responses. Six ivuxolimab dose levels, 0.01 to 10 mg/kg, were given intravenously every 2 weeks.

Produced via immunoSEQ multiplex PCR; TCRdb's table is partial and in-frame only. The table shows about 40,000 clones, with around 83% occurring only once. Blood was sampled at baseline, cycle 4 day 1, and cycle 7 day 1. Only a few counts were recorded for this clone. Trimming stripped 0 bases from V and 4 bases from J, with 11 bases between. Germline-derived CDR1 and CDR2 are SGDLS and YYNGEE. CDR3 length equals 15 residues. V gene TRBV9 combines with J gene TRBJ1-5; perhaps TRBD1 as D (5 bases). The TCR originated in an adult with an advanced solid tumor such as melanoma, head and neck, liver or kidney cancer. The sequenced sample was CD4+ or CD8+ T cells sorted from blood, obtained in a trial of the OX40 agonist ivuxolimab. For the CDR3, the DNA is TGTGCCAGCAGCGTAGAAGGGGCAGGGAATCAGCCCCAGCATTTT. Translating gives CASSVEGAGNQPQHF.